The rows below give T cell receptor beta chains drawn from one sample of a study of blood T cell repertoires in COVID-19. Clones were read by immunoSEQ multiplex PCR, and TCRdb kept only the in-frame ones, dropping some. The data hold about 53,000 clones, with about three quarters observed a single time. The sample consisted of peripheral blood. All receptors come from a man between 65 and 85 years old with active or convalescent COVID-19. CDR3s include the opening cysteine and the closing phenylalanine or tryptophan. Each record gives: clone size, V gene, J gene, D gene, CDR3 DNA, CDR3 protein. A D gene is named only where the DNA matches it firmly. Expanded clones get a size class; other rows say once, few or many, or leave the size out.

few,TRBV11-3,TRBJ2-7,TRBD2,TGTGCCAGCAGCCTACTTGGCCTAGCGGCGAACTACGAGCAGTACTTC,CASSLLGLAANYEQYF
few,TRBV30,TRBJ1-2,NA,TGTGCCTGGAGTGGGACAGCAAGTGCTTGGGGAAACTATGGCTACACCTTC,CAWSGTASAWGNYGYTF
NA,TRBV3-1/TRBV3-2,TRBJ1-3,NA,TGTGCCAGCAGCCAAGCAGTTACCTCTGGAAACACCATATATTTT,CASSQAVTSGNTIYF
NA,TRBV7-2,TRBJ1-6,NA,TGTGCCAGCAGCTTAGCGTCATTTAACAGTGGGAGTTCACCCCTCCACTTT,CASSLASFNSGSSPLHF
NA,TRBV5-6,TRBJ1-3,NA,TGTGCCAGCAGCTTCGGACGGACAAGCTCTGGAAACACCATATATTTT,CASSFGRTSSGNTIYF
NA,TRBV5-1,TRBJ2-7,TRBD2,TGCGCCAGCAGCTCCTCGGGGGCGGGAGGGCCTCACGAGCAGTACTTC,CASSSSGAGGPHEQYF
NA,TRBV7-9,TRBJ1-1,NA,TGTGCCAGCAGCCCACAGGGTGTGAGGACTGAAGCTTTCTTT,CASSPQGVRTEAFF
large,TRBV5-4,TRBJ2-3,NA,TGTGCCAGCAGCCACAACACAGATACGCAGTATTTT,CASSHNTDTQYF
NA,TRBV3-1/TRBV3-2,TRBJ2-7,NA,TGTGCCAGCAGCCTTTTTGTGGGGGCCAGCTCCTACGAGCAGTACTTC,CASSLFVGASSYEQYF
NA,TRBV7-9,TRBJ2-3,TRBD2,TGTGCCAGCAGCTTAGGGCAGCGGGGAGGAGATACGCAGTATTTT,CASSLGQRGGDTQYF
NA,TRBV7-9,TRBJ2-7,TRBD1,TGTGCCAGCAGCTTAGCAAGGGGACAGTCCTACGAGCAGTACTTC,CASSLARGQSYEQYF
NA,TRBV7-3,TRBJ1-1,NA,TGTGCCAGCAGCTTTTCTCTGAACACTGAAGCTTTCTTT,CASSFSLNTEAFF
NA,TRBV30,TRBJ1-2,TRBD1,TGTGCCTGGACCGGGACAGCCTTGGGCTACACCTTC,CAWTGTALGYTF
NA,TRBV9,TRBJ1-4,NA,TGTGCCAGCAGCCCCCAGTGGGGGGCAGCGGGGGAAAAACTGTTTTTT,CASSPQWGAAGEKLFF
NA,TRBV7-3,TRBJ2-7,TRBD2,TGTGCCAGCAGCTTAACAGGGACTAGCCACGAGCAGTACTTC,CASSLTGTSHEQYF
NA,TRBV7-3,TRBJ1-2,TRBD1,TGTGCCAGCAGCTCAGACAGGGTTGGCTACACCTTC,CASSSDRVGYTF
NA,TRBV6-5,TRBJ1-1,TRBD1,TGTGCCAGCAGACGGACAGGGGAAGTCACTGAAGCTTTCTTT,CASRRTGEVTEAFF
NA,TRBV3-1/TRBV3-2,TRBJ1-6,NA,TGTGCCAGCAGCCAAGCAGTCGGGGATTCACCCCTCCACTTT,CASSQAVGDSPLHF